This TCR beta chain is from a study of spatial heterogeneity in lung cancer. Study information: The average count in raw reads for each unique TCR and UMI combination exceeded 8.5 appearances.

Study results and limitations: The appearance of ubiquitous expanded tumor TCRs in blood was greater at resection than follow-up.

In the library, each TCR cDNA molecule bore its own unique molecular identifier. Each CDR3 protein gets one entry after TCRdb re-called the 5' RACE reads with MiXCR. The data contain roughly 75,000 distinct CDR3 sequences, about an eighth of them singletons. Regarding time point: sample taken at primary tumor resection. No cell sorting; template was whole RNA from tumor, lung tissue or PBMC. Donation came from 70 or so patients with untreated early-stage non-small cell lung cancer. With respect to this clonotype: Its antigen is not identified.

Trimming removed 4 bases from V and 6 bases from J, with 16 bases in between. Germline values: CDR1 LGHDT, CDR2 YNNKEL (reference sequence). This CDR3 is 14 amino acids long. The chain uses TRBV3-1 and TRBJ2-7; a weak D match, TRBD2 (6 bases). The sequence came from a male donor with early-stage non-small cell lung cancer. The material was PBMCs, obtained at surgery. The CDR3 DNA sequence: TGTGCCAGCAGCCCGATGGGACTCCCCCGCGAGCAGTACTTC. This encodes CASSPMGLPREQYF.